Each of the 26 T cell receptor beta chains below was sequenced from the same sample in a study of shared clonotypes between healthy human individuals. Produced via immunoSEQ multiplex PCR; TCRdb's table is partial and in-frame only. Of approximately 2.5 million clones in the sample, around nine tenths were seen once. Source material: naive CD4+ T cells sorted from blood. Described subset: CD45RA+ positively selected. These receptors were taken from a man aged 18 to 29 in good health.

This clone has a single count. J is TRBJ2-5 and V is TRBV5-6; TRBD1 matches at 9 bases. The last part of the DNA fits TRBJ2-7 better; the J call may be wrong. CDR3 length: 15 amino acids. The germline V gene has CDR1 SGHDT and CDR2 YYEEEE. CDR3: CASSLRGQGVGEQYF. The DNA for the CDR3 is TGTGCCAGCAGCTTGCGGGGACAGGGAGTAGGCGAGCAGTACTTC.

The J gene is TRBJ2-3, the V gene TRBV11-2, with D perhaps TRBD1 or TRBD2 (5 bases each). From germline, CDR1 is SGHAT and CDR2 FQNNGV. The CDR3 is 15 residues long. Trimming removed 5 bases from V and 6 bases from J, with 18 bases in between. The CDR3 here is CASSLGLLGEDTQYF. CDR3 nucleotide sequence: TGTGCCAGCAGCCTGGGATTACTAGGGGAGGATACGCAGTATTTT.

As to this clone: Germline and junction disagree at one end, which may indicate a read error. This chain links TRBV30 with TRBJ2-6; D unresolved. CDR1 and CDR2 (germline): GTSNPN, SVGIG (reference sequence). The CDR3 is made up of 13 amino acids. The CDR3 region is CAWSTGQATVLTF. In DNA form, the CDR3 reads TGTGCCTGGAGTACGGGCCAGGCCACCGTCCTGACTTTC.

This clone has just one count. This chain uses TRBV7-3 with TRBJ1-5; D not certain. Looked up from germline, CDR1 is SGHTA and CDR2 is FQGTGA. The length of the CDR3 is 13 residues. V was clipped by 3 bases and J by 6 bases, with 9 bases between them. The CDR3: CASSFNHGQPQHF. The CDR3, as DNA: TGTGCCAGCAGCTTTAATCACGGTCAGCCCCAGCATTTT.

The chain recombines TRBV2 with TRBJ2-5; TRBD2 matches 7 bases. V lost 3 bases to trimming and J lost 4 bases; unmatched junction nucleotides: 2. Per the germline V gene, CDR1 is SNHLY and CDR2 is FYNNEI. The length of the CDR3 is 13 residues. This CDR3 is CASSEGGRETQYF. The CDR3 nucleotides are TGTGCCAGCAGTGAGGGCGGGAGAGAGACCCAGTACTTC.

The CDR3 nucleotides are TGTGCCAGCAGCTTAGAACAGGGAACCTACGAGCAGTACTTC. Its protein product is CASSLEQGTYEQYF. This chain connects TRBV7-2 to TRBJ2-7; D is possibly TRBD1 (6 bases). CDR1 SGHTA and CDR2 FQGNSA come from the germline V gene. V gave up 1 base and J gave up 2 bases, with 9 bases separating them. The CDR3 has 14 residues.

This rearrangement joins TRBV5-1 to TRBJ2-5, with a tentative D call TRBD1 (6 bases). This CDR3 has 15 amino acids. V lost 4 bases to trimming and J lost 1 base, with 14 bases between them. CDR1 and CDR2 from the germline V gene are SGHRS and YFSETQ. The CDR3 reads CASSPNGQSQETQYF. DNA of the CDR3: TGCGCCAGCAGCCCGAACGGACAGAGCCAAGAGACCCAGTACTTC.

The V call is TRBV10-3, the J call TRBJ2-2, with 10 bases that match TRBD1. Trimming took 6 bases from V and 4 from J; bases not matched to a gene: 5. CDR3 length equals 15 residues. Germline CDR1 and CDR2: ENHRY and SYGVKD. The CDR3 nucleotides read TGTGCCATCAGGCAGGACAGGGGGACCACCGGGGAGCTGTTTTTT. This encodes CAIRQDRGTTGELFF.

The chain has TRBV29-1 and TRBJ1-2; 7 positions agree with TRBD1. This CDR3 is 13 amino acids long. Germline CDR1 reads SQVTM; CDR2 reads ANQGSEA. J gave up 0 bases and V 6 bases, and 4 bases lay outside the gene matches. The CDR3 nucleotides read TGCAGCGTAGAGGGACAGACTAACTATGGCTACACCTTC. It encodes CSVEGQTNYGYTF. Full variable domain (outside the CDR3, taken from reference TRBV29-1 and TRBJ1-2): SAVISQKPSRDICQRGTSLTIQCQVDSQVTMMFWYRQQPGQSLTLIATANQGSEATYESGFVIDKFPISRPNLTFSTLTVSNMSPEDSSIYLCSVEGQTNYGYTFGSGTRLTVV.

The chain joins TRBV6-4 to TRBJ1-2, with D perhaps TRBD1 (5 bases). The germline V gene has CDR1 MRHNA and CDR2 SNTAGT. The CDR3 is made up of 15 amino acids. V was cut by 2 bases and J by 4 bases, with 14 bases left in between. This chain's CDR3 is CASSDLKGSFYGYTF. The CDR3 DNA sequence: TGTGCCAGCAGTGACCTCAAGGGGTCTTTCTATGGCTACACCTTC.

Of note for this clone: The sample carries other DNA sequences with the same CDR3. J is TRBJ2-2 and V is TRBV19; D unclear. Germline V gene sequence: CDR1 LNHDA, CDR2 SQIVND (reference sequence). The CDR3 has 11 residues. Trimming stripped 3 bases from V and 7 bases from J, with 3 bases between. The chain's CDR3 is CASSIRGELFF. In DNA form, the CDR3 reads TGTGCCAGTAGTATTCGCGGGGAGCTGTTTTTT.

This chain uses TRBV7-9 with TRBJ2-3, with 8 bases fitting TRBD2. J gave up 0 bases and V 4 bases, and 6 bases lay outside the gene matches. The CDR3 loop spans 16 amino acids. The germline V gene encodes CDR1 SEHNR and CDR2 FQNEAQ (reference sequence). The CDR3 nucleotides read TGTGCCAGCAGCTCGAGACTAGCGAGGAGCACAGATACGCAGTATTTT. It specifies CASSSRLARSTDTQYF.

With regard to this clone: Sequence at one end of the junction differs from germline and may be a read error. This chain uses TRBV7-7 with TRBJ1-4; TRBD1 is a possible D gene (6 bases). This CDR3 is built from 19 residues. Germline CDR1 and CDR2: SSHAT and FNYEAQ (reference sequence). DNA of the CDR3: TGTGCTAGCAGCTTATCTGGACAGACATCGGACGCTGCGGAGGAAAAACTGTTTTTT. Protein product: CASSLSGQTSDAAEEKLFF.

The genes are TRBV19 and TRBJ1-2, with 8 nucleotides matching TRBD1. Losses at the gene ends were 5 bases for V and 7 bases for J; bases not matched to a gene: 6. This CDR3 contains 13 residues. Germline CDR1 is LNHDA and CDR2 is SQIVND (reference sequence). CDR3 in amino acids: CASSFGTGSGYTF. CDR3 sequence (DNA): TGTGCCAGTAGTTTTGGGACAGGCTCTGGCTACACCTTC.

This clone was seen once. The V and J genes are TRBV7-9 and TRBJ2-7, with D perhaps matching TRBD1 (6 bases). From germline, CDR1 is SEHNR and CDR2 FQNEAQ (reference sequence). With 2 bases removed from V and 7 bases from J, the gap between germline ends came to 15 bases. The CDR3 contains 14 residues. The CDR3 DNA sequence: TGTGCCAGCAGCTTATTTCCAACAGGGTATGAGCAGTACTTC. It translates to CASSLFPTGYEQYF. Using reference TRBV7-9 and TRBJ2-7 for the parts outside the CDR3, the full variable domain is DTGVSQNPRHKITKRGQNVTFRCDPISEHNRLYWYRQTLGQGPEFLTYFQNEAQLEKSRLLSDRFSAERPKGSFSTLEIQRTEQGDSAMYLCASSLFPTGYEQYFGPGTRLTVT.

This clone has just a few counts. This sequence joins TRBV9 and TRBJ1-2; D gene ambiguous. This CDR3 has 11 residues. V was pared by 3 bases and J by 2 bases, with 2 bases between. Germline V gene data show CDR1 as SGDLS and CDR2 as YYNGEE. The CDR3 is CASSGNYGYTF. The CDR3 DNA sequence: TGTGCCAGCAGCGGAAACTATGGCTACACCTTC. Based on the CDR3 plus reference TRBV9 and TRBJ1-2, the full variable domain is DSGVTQTPKHLITATGQRVTLRCSPRSGDLSVYWYQQSLDQGLQFLIQYYNGEERAKGNILERFSAQQFPDLHSELNLSSLELGDSALYFCASSGNYGYTFGSGTRLTVV.

The rearrangement uses TRBV14 and TRBJ2-1; weak D call: TRBD2 (5 bases). The CDR3 consists of 19 residues. Germline assignment: CDR1 SGHDN and CDR2 FVKESK. V was shortened by 5 bases and J by 0 bases, with 23 bases between the two germline ends. The CDR3 loop reads CASSTENSATLSSYNEQFF. In DNA, the CDR3 is TGTGCCAGCAGCACCGAAAATAGCGCGACTTTGAGCTCCTACAATGAGCAGTTCTTC.

DNA of the CDR3: TGCGCCAGCAGCAGGGCGGGCGAAAACACCGGGGAGCTGTTTTTT. It specifies CASSRAGENTGELFF. The chain joins TRBV5-1 to TRBJ2-2, with a weak D call TRBD2 (5 bases). Trimming cost V 4 bases and J 2 bases, with 12 bases left between them. The length of the CDR3 is 15 residues. Germline V gives CDR1 SGHRS, CDR2 YFSETQ.

This sequence joins TRBV5-6 and TRBJ2-3; 9 bases are a match to TRBD2. V was pared by 4 bases and J by 0 bases, with 6 bases of the junction left unmatched. Germline loops: CDR1 SGHDT, CDR2 YYEEEE. This CDR3 spans 16 amino acids. The CDR3 DNA follows: TGTGCCAGCAGCCTCCCAACTAGCGGGAGCACAGATACGCAGTATTTT. It translates to CASSLPTSGSTDTQYF. Drawing the rest from reference TRBV5-6 and TRBJ2-3, the complete variable domain is DAGVTQSPTHLIKTRGQQVTLRCSPKSGHDTVSWYQQALGQGPQFIFQYYEEEERQRGNFPDRFSGHQFPNYSSELNVNALLLGDSALYLCASSLPTSGSTDTQYFGPGTRLTVL.

This sequence joins TRBV5-6 and TRBJ2-3; no definite D call. Germline CDR1 SGHDT, CDR2 YYEEEE. The CDR3 contains 13 residues. V lost 0 bases to trimming and J lost 5 bases, with 7 bases between them. The CDR3 reads CASSLAGEDTQYF. The CDR3 region has the DNA TGTGCCAGCAGCTTGGCTGGGGAAGATACGCAGTATTTT.

With respect to this clone: The same CDR3 is also encoded by other DNA sequences in this sample. The chain employs TRBV28 and TRBJ1-5; the D gene is possibly TRBD1 (5 bases). CDR1 is MDHEN, CDR2 SYDVKM, per germline. The CDR3 is 15 amino acids. V dropped 6 bases and J dropped 0 bases, with 12 bases sitting between them. The CDR3 DNA is TGTGCCAGCAGCTCCGACAGATATAGCAATCAGCCCCAGCATTTT. Amino acid sequence: CASSSDRYSNQPQHF. Supplemented by reference TRBV28 and TRBJ1-5, the full variable domain reads DVKVTQSSRYLVKRTGEKVFLECVQDMDHENMFWYRQDPGLGLRLIYFSYDVKMKEKGDIPEGYSVSREKKERFSLILESASTNQTSMYLCASSSDRYSNQPQHFGDGTRLSIL.

The V and J genes are TRBV27 and TRBJ1-6, with D perhaps matching TRBD1 (5 bases). CDR1 is MNHEY and CDR2 is SMNVEV in the germline V gene (reference sequence). Between the trimmed V and J ends, which lost 7 bases and 2 bases, there was a span of 12 bases. The length of the CDR3 is 15 residues. CDR3 bases: TGTGCCAGCACCTCCGGGGCAGCCTATAATTCACCCCTCCACTTT. Protein sequence: CASTSGAAYNSPLHF.

Of note for this clone: In the same sample, other DNA sequences code for this CDR3. This sequence joins TRBV7-9 and TRBJ2-7, with D tentatively TRBD2 (6 bases). In germline, CDR1 is SEHNR, CDR2 FQNEAQ (reference sequence). V was shortened by 2 bases and J by 4 bases, with 12 bases between the two germline ends. The CDR3 is 14 residues long. This CDR3 is CASSLLGGGYEQYF. As DNA, the CDR3 is TGTGCCAGCAGCTTATTGGGGGGTGGTTACGAGCAGTACTTC.

The V and J genes are TRBV10-1 and TRBJ2-7, with 8 nucleotides matching TRBD1. V dropped 5 bases and J dropped 2; count of bases not matched to a gene: 5. This CDR3 region has 14 residues. Germline values: CDR1 WNHNN, CDR2 SYGVQD (reference sequence). The CDR3 spells CASSPLDRAYEQYF. The DNA of the CDR3 is TGCGCCAGCAGTCCTTTGGACAGGGCCTACGAGCAGTACTTC.

With respect to this clone: Other DNA sequences in the same sample also yield this CDR3. The chain links TRBV28 to TRBJ1-5; D is undetermined. V lost 3 bases, J lost 4 bases, and 4 bases lay in between. This CDR3 contains 12 residues. Germline values: CDR1 MDHEN, CDR2 SYDVKM. In nucleotides, the CDR3 is TGTGCCAGCAGTTTGGGGAATCAGCCCCAGCATTTT. Its translation is CASSLGNQPQHF.

Here the CDR3 DNA reads TGTGCCAGCAGCGTAGCTGGGGGGTTTATCGAAAAACTGTTTTTT. As protein: CASSVAGGFIEKLFF. The rearrangement uses TRBV9 and TRBJ1-4; possible D gene TRBD1, 5 bases. The CDR3 length is 15 residues. The V gene's germline CDR1 is SGDLS and CDR2 YYNGEE. The V and J ends lost 0 bases and 8 bases respectively, with 14 bases between them.